The clone carrying this TCR beta chain is a singleton in its sample. The sample originates from a study of T cells in tuberculosis. The data were produced by immunoSEQ multiplex PCR, yet TCRdb's version contains in-frame clones alone and is incomplete. The data show 20,000 to 25,000 clones, around 91% seen once. Germline loops: CDR1 MRHNA, CDR2 SNTAGT. This CDR3 has 15 amino acids. The V and J ends lost 4 bases and 1 base, in that order; junction bases with no gene match: 0. Latent tuberculosis screening used tuberculin skin test and IGRA at entry. The sequenced sample was PBMCs. The TCR originated in a donor aged 10 to 29 with latent tuberculosis or without tuberculosis infection. The rearrangement links TRBV6-4 to TRBJ2-3; 12 positions agree with TRBD2. The CDR3 DNA sequence: TGTGCCAGCAGTGGGACTAGCGGGGGCACAGATACGCAGTATTTT. This gives the protein CASSGTSGGTDTQYF.